Below are 13 T cell receptor beta chains sequenced from a single sample in a study of siplizumab effects on memory and regulatory T cells. Using immunoSEQ multiplex PCR, the repertoire was profiled, and TCRdb retains in-frame clones only, with some absent. Of 90,000 to 130,000 clones listed, 92% are singletons. What was sequenced was CD4+ T cells sorted from blood. These TCRs come from a human donor in good health.

CDR3 loop: CASAVTSGISLYNEQFF. The DNA of the CDR3 is TGTGCTAGTGCCGTGACTAGCGGGATTTCTTTATACAATGAGCAGTTCTTC. The rearrangement uses TRBV12-5 and TRBJ2-1; TRBD2 agrees at 11 bases. With 7 bases clipped from V and 4 bases from J, the junction kept 12 bases outside the gene matches. The CDR3 consists of 17 residues. Germline V gene sequence: CDR1 LGHNT, CDR2 FRNRAP.

The CDR3 here is CAWRRKDGAHATNEKLFF. CDR3 nucleotides: TGTGCCTGGAGGCGGAAGGATGGTGCCCATGCAACTAATGAAAAACTGTTTTTT. The chain links TRBV30 to TRBJ1-4; D not certain. This CDR3 comprises 18 residues. The V and J ends lost 3 bases and 0 bases respectively, with 20 bases between them. Germline assignment: CDR1 GTSNPN and CDR2 SVGIG (reference sequence).

The chain recombines TRBV12-5 with TRBJ1-2; D is unresolved. From germline, CDR1 is LGHNT and CDR2 FRNRAP. Trimming removed 5 bases at V and 2 bases at J, with 15 bases between. The CDR3 is made up of 15 amino acids. CDR3 nucleotides: TGTGCTAGTGGTCAGTTCACTGGGCAAAACTATGGCTACACCTTC. Amino acid sequence: CASGQFTGQNYGYTF. The full variable domain, rest sourced from reference TRBV12-5 and TRBJ1-2, is DARVTQTPRHKVTEMGQEVTMRCQPILGHNTVFWYRQTMMQGLELLAYFRNRAPLDDSGMPKDRFSAEMPDATLATLKIQPSEPRDSAVYFCASGQFTGQNYGYTFGSGTRLTVV.

This clone was found once. The rearrangement joins TRBV6-1 to TRBJ1-1, with D possibly matching TRBD1 (5 bases). The CDR3 sequence is 14 residues long. Looked up from germline, CDR1 is MNHNS and CDR2 is SASEGT. Trimming took off 6 bases at V and 0 bases at J, with 11 bases between the two ends. This chain's CDR3 is CASSLGVLNTEAFF. CDR3 DNA sequence: TGTGCCAGCAGCTTAGGGGTCTTGAACACTGAAGCTTTCTTT.

The CDR3 loop reads CASSASGRNTGELFF. The DNA for the CDR3 is TGTGCCAGCAGCGCTAGCGGGAGGAACACCGGGGAGCTGTTTTTT. The chain is built from TRBV9 and TRBJ2-2; 10 bases fit TRBD2. V was pared by 3 bases and J by 1 base, with 0 bases of the junction left unmatched. The CDR3 consists of 15 residues. Per the germline V gene, CDR1 is SGDLS and CDR2 is YYNGEE.

The chain recombines TRBV5-1 with TRBJ2-3; 8 nucleotides line up with TRBD2. V lost 4 bases to trimming and J lost 5 bases; unmatched junction nucleotides: 18. The germline gives CDR1 SGHRS, CDR2 YFSETQ. The CDR3 is made up of 18 amino acids. The CDR3: CASSPAPWNGRAGDTQYF. The CDR3 DNA sequence: TGCGCCAGCAGCCCAGCCCCTTGGAACGGGAGGGCGGGAGATACGCAGTATTTT. Supplemented by reference TRBV5-1 and TRBJ2-3, the full variable domain reads KAGVTQTPRYLIKTRGQQVTLSCSPISGHRSVSWYQQTPGQGLQFLFEYFSETQRNKGNFPGRFSGRQFSNSRSEMNVSTLELGDSALYLCASSPAPWNGRAGDTQYFGPGTRLTVL.

This CDR3 is CATSGQVNTEAFF. CDR3 nucleotides: TGTGCCACCAGCGGACAGGTGAACACTGAAGCTTTCTTT. V is TRBV15 and J is TRBJ1-1; 7 bases are shared with TRBD1. This CDR3 contains 13 residues. Germline CDR1 is LNHNV and CDR2 is YYDKDF (reference sequence). Losses at the gene ends were 5 bases for V and 0 bases for J; bases not matched to a gene: 0.

CDR3 region: CASAAANYGYTF. In nucleotides, the CDR3 is TGTGCCAGCGCTGCGGCTAACTATGGCTACACCTTC. The genes are TRBV6-6 and TRBJ1-2; D call uncertain. The CDR3 extends over 12 amino acids. V gave up 8 bases and J gave up 0 bases, with 7 bases separating them. CDR1 is MNHNY and CDR2 is SVGAGI in the germline V gene (reference sequence).

This clone was seen a single time. V usage is TRBV7-8 and J usage is TRBJ1-5; D might be TRBD1 (5 bases). The CDR3 loop spans 15 amino acids. V was clipped by 2 bases and J by 2 bases, with 10 bases between them. From germline, CDR1 is SGHVS and CDR2 FQNEAQ. CDR3 bases: TGTGCCAGCAGCTTATTCACAGGCGGCAATCAGCCCCAGCATTTT. Amino acids: CASSLFTGGNQPQHF.

The chain links TRBV5-4 to TRBJ2-3, with 8 bases that match TRBD2. The junction had 8 bases not matched to a gene; V was cut back by 1 base and J by 4 bases. The CDR3 sequence is 16 residues long. The germline V gene encodes CDR1 SGHNT and CDR2 YYREEE (reference sequence). The CDR3 DNA sequence: TGTGCCAGCAGCTTGCCGACCGCGGGAGGTCCAGATACGCAGTATTTT. It specifies CASSLPTAGGPDTQYF.

The chain has TRBV5-6 and TRBJ1-6; possible D gene TRBD1, 6 bases. The V and J ends lost 4 bases and 7 bases respectively, with 15 bases between them. CDR1 SGHDT and CDR2 YYEEEE come from the germline V gene. The CDR3 spans 15 residues. The CDR3 reads CASSDPGTKNSPLHF. The CDR3 DNA follows: TGTGCCAGCAGCGATCCCGGGACAAAGAATTCACCCCTCCACTTT.

The chain links TRBV19 to TRBJ2-5, with D possibly matching TRBD1 (6 bases). The CDR3 runs 13 residues. V shed 7 bases and J shed 7 bases, with 16 bases lying between them. CDR1 is LNHDA, CDR2 SQIVND, per germline (reference sequence). CDR3 protein: CASTQDSGGTQYF. CDR3 in DNA: TGTGCCAGTACCCAGGACAGTGGGGGGACCCAGTACTTC.

The chain couples TRBV6-5 to TRBJ1-4, with 7 bases fitting TRBD1. The V and J ends lost 5 bases and 2 bases, in that order; junction bases with no gene match: 2. Germline V gene sequence: CDR1 MNHEY, CDR2 SVGAGI. This CDR3 is built from 14 residues. This chain's CDR3 is CASSRQGTNEKLFF. CDR3 in DNA: TGTGCCAGCAGTCGACAGGGTACTAATGAAAAACTGTTTTTT.